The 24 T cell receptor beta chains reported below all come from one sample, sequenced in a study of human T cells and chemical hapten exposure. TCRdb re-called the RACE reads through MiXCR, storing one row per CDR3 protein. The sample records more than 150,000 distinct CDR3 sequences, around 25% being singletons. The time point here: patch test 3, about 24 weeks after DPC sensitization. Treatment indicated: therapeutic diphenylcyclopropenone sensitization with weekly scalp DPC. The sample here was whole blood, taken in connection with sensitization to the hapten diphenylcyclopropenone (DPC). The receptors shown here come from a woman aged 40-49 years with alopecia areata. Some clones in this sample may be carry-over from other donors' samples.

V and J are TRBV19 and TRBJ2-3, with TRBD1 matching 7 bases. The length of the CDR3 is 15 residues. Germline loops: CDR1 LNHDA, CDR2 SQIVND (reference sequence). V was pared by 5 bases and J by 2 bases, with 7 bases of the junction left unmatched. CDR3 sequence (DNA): TGTGCCAGTAGTGCCCGACAGGGACACACAGATACGCAGTATTTT. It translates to CASSARQGHTDTQYF.

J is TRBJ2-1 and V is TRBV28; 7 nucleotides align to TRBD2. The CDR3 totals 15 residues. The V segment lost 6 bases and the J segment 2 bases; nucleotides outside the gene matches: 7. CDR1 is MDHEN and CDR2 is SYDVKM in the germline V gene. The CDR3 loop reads CASRGGVVAYNEQFF. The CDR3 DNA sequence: TGTGCCAGCAGGGGGGGGGTGGTCGCCTACAATGAGCAGTTCTTC.

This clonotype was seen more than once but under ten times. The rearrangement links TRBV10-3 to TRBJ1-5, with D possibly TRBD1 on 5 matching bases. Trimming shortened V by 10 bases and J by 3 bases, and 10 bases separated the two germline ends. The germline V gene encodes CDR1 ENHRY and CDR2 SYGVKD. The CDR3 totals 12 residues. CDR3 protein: CATRGVNQPQHF. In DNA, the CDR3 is TGTGCCACTCGGGGGGTCAATCAGCCCCAGCATTTT.

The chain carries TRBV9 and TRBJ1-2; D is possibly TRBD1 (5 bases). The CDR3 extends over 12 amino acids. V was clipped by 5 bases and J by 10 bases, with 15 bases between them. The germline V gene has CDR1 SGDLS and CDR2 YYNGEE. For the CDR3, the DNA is TGTGCCAGCAGGACAGATTCCTCCGACTACACCTTC. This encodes CASRTDSSDYTF.

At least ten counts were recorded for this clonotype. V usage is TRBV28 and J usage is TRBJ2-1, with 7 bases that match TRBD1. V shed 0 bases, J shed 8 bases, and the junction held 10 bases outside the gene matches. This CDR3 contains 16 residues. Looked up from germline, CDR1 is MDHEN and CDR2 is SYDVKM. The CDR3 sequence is CASSLWRTGVRDEQFF. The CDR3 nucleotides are TGTGCCAGCAGTTTATGGAGGACAGGAGTTAGGGATGAGCAGTTCTTC.

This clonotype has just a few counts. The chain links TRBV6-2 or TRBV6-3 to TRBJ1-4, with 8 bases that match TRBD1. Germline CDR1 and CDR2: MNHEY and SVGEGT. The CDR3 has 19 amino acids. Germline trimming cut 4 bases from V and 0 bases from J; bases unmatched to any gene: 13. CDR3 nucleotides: TGTGCCAGCAGTTCCTCCCCCGGGACAGGATACGCAACTAATGAAAAACTGTTTTTT. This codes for CASSSSPGTGYATNEKLFF.

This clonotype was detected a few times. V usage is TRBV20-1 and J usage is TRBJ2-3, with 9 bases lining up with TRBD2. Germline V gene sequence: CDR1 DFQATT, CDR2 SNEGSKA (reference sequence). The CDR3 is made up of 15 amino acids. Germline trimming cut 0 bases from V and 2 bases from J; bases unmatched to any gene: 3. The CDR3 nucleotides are TGCAGTGCTAGAGACAGCGGGAGGTTCACAGATACGCAGTATTTT. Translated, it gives CSARDSGRFTDTQYF.

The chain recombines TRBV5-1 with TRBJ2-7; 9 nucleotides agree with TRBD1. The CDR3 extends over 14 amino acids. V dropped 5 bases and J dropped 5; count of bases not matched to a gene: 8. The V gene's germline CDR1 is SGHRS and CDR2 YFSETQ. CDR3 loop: CASRPGQGFDEQYF. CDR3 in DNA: TGCGCCAGCAGACCGGGACAGGGATTTGACGAGCAGTACTTC.

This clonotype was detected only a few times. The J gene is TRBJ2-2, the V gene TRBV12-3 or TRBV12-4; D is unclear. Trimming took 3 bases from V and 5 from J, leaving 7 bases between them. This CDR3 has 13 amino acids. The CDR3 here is CASSLRRTGELFF. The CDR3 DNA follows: TGTGCCAGCAGTTTGCGGCGGACCGGGGAGCTGTTTTTT.

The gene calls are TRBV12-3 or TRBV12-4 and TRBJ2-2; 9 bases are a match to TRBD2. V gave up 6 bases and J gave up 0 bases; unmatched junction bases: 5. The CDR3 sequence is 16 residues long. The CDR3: CASSRTSGSNTGELFF. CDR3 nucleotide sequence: TGTGCCAGCAGCCGCACTAGCGGGTCGAACACCGGGGAGCTGTTTTTT.

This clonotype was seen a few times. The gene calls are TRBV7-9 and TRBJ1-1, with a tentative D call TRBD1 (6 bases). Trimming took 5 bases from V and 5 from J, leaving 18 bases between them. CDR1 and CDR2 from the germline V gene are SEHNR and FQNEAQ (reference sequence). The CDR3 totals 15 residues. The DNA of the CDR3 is TGTGCCAGCAGCATCGATAGGGGGGGCAAGACTGAAGCTTTCTTT. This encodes CASSIDRGGKTEAFF. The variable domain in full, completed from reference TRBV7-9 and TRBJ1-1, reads DTGVSQNPRHKITKRGQNVTFRCDPISEHNRLYWYRQTLGQGPEFLTYFQNEAQLEKSRLLSDRFSAERPKGSFSTLEIQRTEQGDSAMYLCASSIDRGGKTEAFFGQGTRLTVV.

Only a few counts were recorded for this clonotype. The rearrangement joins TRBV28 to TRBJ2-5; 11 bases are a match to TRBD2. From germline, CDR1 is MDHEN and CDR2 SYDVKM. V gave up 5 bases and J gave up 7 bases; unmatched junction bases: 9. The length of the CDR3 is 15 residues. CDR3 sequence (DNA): TGTGCCAGCAGTCCCCTAGCGGGAGGCGCCTCGACCCAGTACTTC. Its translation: CASSPLAGGASTQYF.

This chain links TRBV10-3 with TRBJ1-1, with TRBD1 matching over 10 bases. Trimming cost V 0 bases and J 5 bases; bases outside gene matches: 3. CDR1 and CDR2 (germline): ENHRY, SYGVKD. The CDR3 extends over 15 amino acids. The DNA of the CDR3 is TGTGCCATCAGTGAGTCGGACAGGGGGACGACTGAAGCTTTCTTT. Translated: CAISESDRGTTEAFF.

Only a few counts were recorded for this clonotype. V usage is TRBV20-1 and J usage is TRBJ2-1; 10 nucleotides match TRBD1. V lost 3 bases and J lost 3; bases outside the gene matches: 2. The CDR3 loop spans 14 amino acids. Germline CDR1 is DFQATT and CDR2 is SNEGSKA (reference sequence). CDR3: CSARRTGGYNEQFF. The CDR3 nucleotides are TGCAGTGCTAGGAGGACAGGGGGCTACAATGAGCAGTTCTTC.

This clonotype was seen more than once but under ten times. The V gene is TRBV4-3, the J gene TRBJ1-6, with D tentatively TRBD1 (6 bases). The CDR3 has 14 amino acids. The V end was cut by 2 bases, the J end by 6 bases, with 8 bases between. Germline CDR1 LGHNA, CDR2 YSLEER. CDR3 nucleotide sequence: TGCGCCAGCAGCCAATTGGACAGTAATTCACCCCTCCACTTT. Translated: CASSQLDSNSPLHF.

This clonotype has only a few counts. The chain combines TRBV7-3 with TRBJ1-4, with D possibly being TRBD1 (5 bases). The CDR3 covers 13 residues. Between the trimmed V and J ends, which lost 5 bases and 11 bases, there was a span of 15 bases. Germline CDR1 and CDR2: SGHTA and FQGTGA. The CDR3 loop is CASSPGPRGKLFF. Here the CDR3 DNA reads TGTGCCAGCAGCCCCGGACCCCGGGGGAAACTGTTTTTT.

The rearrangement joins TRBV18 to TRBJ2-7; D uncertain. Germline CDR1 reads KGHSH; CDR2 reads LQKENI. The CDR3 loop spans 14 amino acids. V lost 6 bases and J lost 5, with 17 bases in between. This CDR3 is CASSYDPGGNEQYF. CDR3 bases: TGTGCCAGCTCCTACGACCCGGGTGGCAACGAGCAGTACTTC. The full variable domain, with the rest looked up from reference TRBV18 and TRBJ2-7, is NAGVMQNPRHLVRRRGQEARLRCSPMKGHSHVYWYRQLPEEGLKFMVYLQKENIIDESGMPKERFSAEFPKEGPSILRIQQVVRGDSAAYFCASSYDPGGNEQYFGPGTRLTVT.

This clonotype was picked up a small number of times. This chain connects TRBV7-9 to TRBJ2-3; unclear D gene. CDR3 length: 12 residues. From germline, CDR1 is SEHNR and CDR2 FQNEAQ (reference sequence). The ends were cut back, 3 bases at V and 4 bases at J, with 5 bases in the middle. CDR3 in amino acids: CASSFGSDTQYF. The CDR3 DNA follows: TGTGCCAGCAGCTTCGGATCAGATACGCAGTATTTT.

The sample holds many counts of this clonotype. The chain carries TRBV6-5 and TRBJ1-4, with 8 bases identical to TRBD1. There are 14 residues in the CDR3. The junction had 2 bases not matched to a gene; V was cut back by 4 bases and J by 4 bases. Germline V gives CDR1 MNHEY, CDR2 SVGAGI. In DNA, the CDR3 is TGTGCCAGCAGTTCCGGACAGGGTAATGAAAAACTGTTTTTT. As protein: CASSSGQGNEKLFF.

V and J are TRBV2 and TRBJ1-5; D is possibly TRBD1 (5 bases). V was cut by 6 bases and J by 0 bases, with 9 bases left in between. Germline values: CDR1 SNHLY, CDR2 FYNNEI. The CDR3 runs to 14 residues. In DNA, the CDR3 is TGTGCCAGCAGGGTAGACAGTAGCAATCAGCCCCAGCATTTT. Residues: CASRVDSSNQPQHF.

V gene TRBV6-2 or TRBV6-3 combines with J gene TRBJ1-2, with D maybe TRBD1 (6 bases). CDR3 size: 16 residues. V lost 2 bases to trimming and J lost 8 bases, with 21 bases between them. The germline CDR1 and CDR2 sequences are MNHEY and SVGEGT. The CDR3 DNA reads TGTGCCAGCAGTTACGGCTGGGGACAAAACAAAGGCGGCTACACCTTC. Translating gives CASSYGWGQNKGGYTF.

The CDR3 loop reads CASSLQGLGQETQYF. CDR3 DNA: TGTGCCAGCTCACTACAGGGATTGGGCCAAGAGACCCAGTACTTC. This rearrangement joins TRBV18 to TRBJ2-5; D is perhaps TRBD1 (6 bases). Germline CDR1 is KGHSH and CDR2 is LQKENI. The V end lost 4 bases, the J end lost 1 base, and 13 bases lay between the germline ends. CDR3 length: 15 amino acids.

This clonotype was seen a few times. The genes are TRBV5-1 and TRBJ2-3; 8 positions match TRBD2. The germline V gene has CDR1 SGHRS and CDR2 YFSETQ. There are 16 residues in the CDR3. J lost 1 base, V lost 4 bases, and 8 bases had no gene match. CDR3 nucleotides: TGCGCCAGCAGCCAGACCGGGACTAGGGGCACAGATACGCAGTATTTT. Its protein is CASSQTGTRGTDTQYF.

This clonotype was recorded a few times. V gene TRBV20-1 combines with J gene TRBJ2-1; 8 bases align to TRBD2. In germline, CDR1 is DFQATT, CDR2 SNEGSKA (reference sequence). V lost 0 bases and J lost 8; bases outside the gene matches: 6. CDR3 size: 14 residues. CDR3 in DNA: TGCAGTGCTAGAGAATTAGCGGGACCAGATGAGCAGTTCTTC. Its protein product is CSARELAGPDEQFF.